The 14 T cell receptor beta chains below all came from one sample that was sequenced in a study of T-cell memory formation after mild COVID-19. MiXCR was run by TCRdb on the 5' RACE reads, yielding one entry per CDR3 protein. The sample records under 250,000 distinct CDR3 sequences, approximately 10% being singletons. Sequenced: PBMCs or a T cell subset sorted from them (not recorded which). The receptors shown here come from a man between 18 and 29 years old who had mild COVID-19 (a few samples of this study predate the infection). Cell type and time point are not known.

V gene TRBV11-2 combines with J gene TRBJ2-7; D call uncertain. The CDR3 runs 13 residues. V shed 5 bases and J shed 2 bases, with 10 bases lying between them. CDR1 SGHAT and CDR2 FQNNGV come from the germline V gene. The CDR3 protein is CASSRFNAYEQYF. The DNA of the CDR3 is TGTGCCAGCAGCCGGTTCAATGCCTACGAGCAGTACTTC.

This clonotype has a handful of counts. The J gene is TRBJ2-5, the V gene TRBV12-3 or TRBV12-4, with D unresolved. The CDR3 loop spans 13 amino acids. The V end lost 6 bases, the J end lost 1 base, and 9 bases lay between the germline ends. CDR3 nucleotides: TGTGCCAGCAGCTGGGTGGGCCAAGAGACCCAGTACTTC. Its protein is CASSWVGQETQYF.

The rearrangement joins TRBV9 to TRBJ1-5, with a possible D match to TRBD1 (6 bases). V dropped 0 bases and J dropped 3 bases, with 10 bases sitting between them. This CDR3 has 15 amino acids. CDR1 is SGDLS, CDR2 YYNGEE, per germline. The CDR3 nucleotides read TGTGCCAGCAGCGTAGGGACAGCACTCAATCAGCCCCAGCATTTT. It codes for CASSVGTALNQPQHF.

The chain's CDR3 is CASMVAGGLSYEQYF. The CDR3 bases are TGTGCCAGCATGGTAGCGGGGGGTCTCTCCTACGAGCAGTACTTC. The chain uses TRBV27 and TRBJ2-7, with 10 bases fitting TRBD2. The CDR3 length is 15 residues. V lost 7 bases, J lost 0 bases, and 6 bases stayed unmatched. Per the germline V gene, CDR1 is MNHEY and CDR2 is SMNVEV (reference sequence).

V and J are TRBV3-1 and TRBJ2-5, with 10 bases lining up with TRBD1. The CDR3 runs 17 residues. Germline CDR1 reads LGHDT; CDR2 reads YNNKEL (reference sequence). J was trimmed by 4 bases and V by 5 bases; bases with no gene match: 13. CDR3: CASSYVRDRGRRETQYF. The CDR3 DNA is TGTGCCAGCAGCTACGTCCGGGACAGGGGAAGGAGAGAGACCCAGTACTTC.

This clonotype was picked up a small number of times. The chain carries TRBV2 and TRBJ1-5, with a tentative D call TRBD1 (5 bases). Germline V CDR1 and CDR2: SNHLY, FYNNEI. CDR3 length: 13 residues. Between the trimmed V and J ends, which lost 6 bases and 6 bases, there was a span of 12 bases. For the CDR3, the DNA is TGTGCCAGCAGCTCAGGGTCGGGTCAGCCCCAGCATTTT. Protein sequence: CASSSGSGQPQHF.

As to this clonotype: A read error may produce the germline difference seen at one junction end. In nucleotides, the CDR3 is TGCGCCAGCACCTTGCGGGGGGCTAGCACAGATACGCAGTATTTT. Protein: CASTLRGASTDTQYF. This rearrangement joins TRBV5-1 to TRBJ2-3, with 8 positions matching TRBD2. This CDR3 has 15 residues. The germline V gene encodes CDR1 SGHRS and CDR2 YFSETQ.

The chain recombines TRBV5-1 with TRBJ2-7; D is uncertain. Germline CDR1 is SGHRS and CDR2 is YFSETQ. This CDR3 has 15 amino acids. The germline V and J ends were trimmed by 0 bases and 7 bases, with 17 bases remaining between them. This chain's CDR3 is CASSLAQAGPWEQYF. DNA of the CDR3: TGCGCCAGCAGCTTGGCCCAGGCAGGCCCTTGGGAGCAGTACTTC.

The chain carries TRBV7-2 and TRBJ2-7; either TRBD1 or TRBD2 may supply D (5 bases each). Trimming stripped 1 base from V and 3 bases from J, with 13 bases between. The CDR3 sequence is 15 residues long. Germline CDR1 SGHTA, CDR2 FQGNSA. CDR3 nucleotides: TGTGCCAGCAGCTTAGGCCCGGGACGATACTACGAGCAGTACGTC. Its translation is CASSLGPGRYYEQYV.

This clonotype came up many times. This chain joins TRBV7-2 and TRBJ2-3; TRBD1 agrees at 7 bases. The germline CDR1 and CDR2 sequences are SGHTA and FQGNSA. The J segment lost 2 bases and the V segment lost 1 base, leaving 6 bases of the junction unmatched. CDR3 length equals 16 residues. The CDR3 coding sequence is TGTGCCAGCAGCTTAGGGGGGACAGCCTACACAGATACGCAGTATTTT. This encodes CASSLGGTAYTDTQYF.

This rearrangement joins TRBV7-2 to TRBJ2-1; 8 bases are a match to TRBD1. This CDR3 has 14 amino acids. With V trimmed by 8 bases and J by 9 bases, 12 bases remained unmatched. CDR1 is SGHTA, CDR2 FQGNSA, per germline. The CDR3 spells CASRAQGAGGEQFF. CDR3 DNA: TGTGCCAGCCGAGCTCAGGGGGCTGGAGGTGAGCAGTTCTTC.

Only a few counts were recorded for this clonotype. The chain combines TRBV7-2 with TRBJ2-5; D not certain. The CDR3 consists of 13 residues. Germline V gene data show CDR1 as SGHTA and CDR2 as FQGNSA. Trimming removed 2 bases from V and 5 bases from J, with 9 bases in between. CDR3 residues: CASSLPSIETQYF. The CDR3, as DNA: TGTGCCAGCAGCTTACCCAGCATCGAGACCCAGTACTTC. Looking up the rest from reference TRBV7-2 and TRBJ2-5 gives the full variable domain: GAGVSQSPSNKVTEKGKDVELRCDPISGHTALYWYRQSLGQGLEFLIYFQGNSAPDKSGLPSDRFSAERTGGSVSTLTIQRTQQEDSAVYLCASSLPSIETQYFGPGTRLLVL.

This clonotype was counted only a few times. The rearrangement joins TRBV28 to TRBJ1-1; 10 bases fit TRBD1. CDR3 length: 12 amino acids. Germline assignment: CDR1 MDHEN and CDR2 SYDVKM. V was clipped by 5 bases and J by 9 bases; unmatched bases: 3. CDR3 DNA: TGTGCCAGCAGTCAGGACAGGGGGAAAGCTTTCTTT. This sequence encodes CASSQDRGKAFF.

CDR3 protein: CASSESIYGYTF. In nucleotides, the CDR3 is TGTGCCAGCAGTGAATCCATCTATGGCTACACCTTC. This chain uses TRBV25-1 with TRBJ1-2; D ambiguous. The CDR3 length is 12 residues. The germline gives CDR1 MGHDK, CDR2 SYGVNS. V lost 1 base and J 4 bases, leaving 4 bases between the germline ends.